One T cell receptor beta chain is described in this entry. This sample was included in a study of blood T cell repertoires in COVID-19. Here immunoSEQ multiplex PCR was the method, and the copy in TCRdb shows in-frame clones only, minus some. The sample has about 310,000 clones, roughly 84% seen once; the top ten hold 1%. The CDR3 extends over 12 amino acids. Germline CDR1 MDHEN, CDR2 SYDVKM. V shed 7 bases and J shed 6 bases, with 12 bases lying between them. The sample comprised peripheral blood. This chain uses TRBV28 with TRBJ1-2; no reliable D call. This clonotype originated in a middle-aged man with active or convalescent COVID-19. The CDR3: CASISPTHGYTF. CDR3 sequence (DNA): TGTGCCAGCATCTCCCCCACACATGGCTACACCTTC.